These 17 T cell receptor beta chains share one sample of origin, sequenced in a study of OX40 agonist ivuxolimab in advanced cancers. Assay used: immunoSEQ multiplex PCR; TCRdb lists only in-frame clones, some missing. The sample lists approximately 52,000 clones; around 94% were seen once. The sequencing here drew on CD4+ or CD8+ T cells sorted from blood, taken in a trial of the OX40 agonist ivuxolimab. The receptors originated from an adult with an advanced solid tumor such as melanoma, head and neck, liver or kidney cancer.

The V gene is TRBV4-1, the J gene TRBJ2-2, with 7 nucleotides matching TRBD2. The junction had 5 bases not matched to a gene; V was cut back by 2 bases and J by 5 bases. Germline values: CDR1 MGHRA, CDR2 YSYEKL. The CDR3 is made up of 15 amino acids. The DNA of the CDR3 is TGCGCCAGCAGCCAAATCGGGGGAGGGACCGGGGAGCTGTTTTTT. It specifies CASSQIGGGTGELFF.

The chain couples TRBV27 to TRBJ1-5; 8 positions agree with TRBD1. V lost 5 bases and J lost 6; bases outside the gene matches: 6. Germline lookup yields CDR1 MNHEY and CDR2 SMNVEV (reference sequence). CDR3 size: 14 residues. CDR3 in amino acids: CASSPTGAAQPQHF. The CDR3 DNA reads TGTGCCAGCAGTCCGACAGGGGCGGCTCAGCCCCAGCATTTT.

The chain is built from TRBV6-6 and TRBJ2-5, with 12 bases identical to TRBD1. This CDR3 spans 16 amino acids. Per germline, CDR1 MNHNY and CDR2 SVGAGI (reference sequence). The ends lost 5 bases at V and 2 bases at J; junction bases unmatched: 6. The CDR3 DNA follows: TGTGCCAGCAGTAAACCGGGACAGGGGGCTCAAGAGACCCAGTACTTC. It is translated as CASSKPGQGAQETQYF.

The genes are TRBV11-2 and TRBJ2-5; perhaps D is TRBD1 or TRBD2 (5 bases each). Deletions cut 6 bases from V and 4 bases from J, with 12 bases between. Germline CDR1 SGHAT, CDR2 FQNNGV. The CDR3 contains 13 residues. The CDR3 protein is CASSPRDLETQYF. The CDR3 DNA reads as TGTGCCAGCAGTCCCCGGGACCTAGAGACCCAGTACTTC.

The CDR3 reads CASSEEGLALDDGELFF. Written as DNA, the CDR3 is TGTGCCAGCAGTGAAGAGGGCCTAGCATTAGATGACGGGGAGCTGTTTTTT. V is TRBV2 and J is TRBJ2-2; D possibly corresponds to TRBD2 (5 bases). Germline loops: CDR1 SNHLY, CDR2 FYNNEI. The CDR3 runs to 17 residues. The germline V and J ends were trimmed by 1 base and 7 bases, with 19 bases remaining between them.

Written as DNA, the CDR3 is TGTGCCTGGAGTGGGGGGGTTTGGGAGACCCAGTACTTC. Protein: CAWSGGVWETQYF. The chain links TRBV30 to TRBJ2-5, with a weak D call TRBD2 (6 bases). This CDR3 contains 13 residues. Trimming took off 1 base at V and 5 bases at J, with 11 bases between the two ends. Per germline, CDR1 GTSNPN and CDR2 SVGIG (reference sequence).

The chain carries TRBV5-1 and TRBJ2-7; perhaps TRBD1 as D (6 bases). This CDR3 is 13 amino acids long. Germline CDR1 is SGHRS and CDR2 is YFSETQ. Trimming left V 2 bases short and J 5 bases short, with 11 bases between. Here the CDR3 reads CASSFNRDNEQYF. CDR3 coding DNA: TGCGCCAGCAGCTTCAACCGGGACAACGAGCAGTACTTC. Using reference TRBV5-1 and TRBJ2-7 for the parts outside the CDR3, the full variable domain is KAGVTQTPRYLIKTRGQQVTLSCSPISGHRSVSWYQQTPGQGLQFLFEYFSETQRNKGNFPGRFSGRQFSNSRSEMNVSTLELGDSALYLCASSFNRDNEQYFGPGTRLTVT.

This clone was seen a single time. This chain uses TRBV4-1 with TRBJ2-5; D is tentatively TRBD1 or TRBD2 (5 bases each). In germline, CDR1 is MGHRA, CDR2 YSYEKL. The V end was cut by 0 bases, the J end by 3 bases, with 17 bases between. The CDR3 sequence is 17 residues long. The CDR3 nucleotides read TGCGCCAGCAGCCAAGACACCGGGACCCCAGAGAAAGAGACCCAGTACTTC. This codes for CASSQDTGTPEKETQYF.

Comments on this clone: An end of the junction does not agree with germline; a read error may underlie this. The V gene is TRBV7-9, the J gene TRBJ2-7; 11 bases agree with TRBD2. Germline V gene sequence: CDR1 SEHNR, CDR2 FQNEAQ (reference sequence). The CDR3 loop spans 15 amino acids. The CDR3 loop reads CASSQGTSGSYEQYF. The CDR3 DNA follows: TGCGCCAGCAGCCAAGGGACTAGCGGAAGTTACGAGCAGTACTTC.

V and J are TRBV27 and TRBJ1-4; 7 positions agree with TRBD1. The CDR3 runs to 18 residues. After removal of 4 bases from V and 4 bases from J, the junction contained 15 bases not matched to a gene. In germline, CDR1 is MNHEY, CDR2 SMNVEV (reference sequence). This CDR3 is CASSSPGGIGTFNEKLFF. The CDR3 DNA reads TGTGCCAGCAGTTCTCCAGGGGGGATCGGTACCTTTAATGAAAAACTGTTTTTT.

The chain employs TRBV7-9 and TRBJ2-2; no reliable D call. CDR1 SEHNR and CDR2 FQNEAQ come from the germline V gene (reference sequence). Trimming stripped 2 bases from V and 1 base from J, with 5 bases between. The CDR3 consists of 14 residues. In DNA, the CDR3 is TGTGCCAGCAGCTTATCCCAGAACACCGGGGAGCTGTTTTTT. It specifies CASSLSQNTGELFF.

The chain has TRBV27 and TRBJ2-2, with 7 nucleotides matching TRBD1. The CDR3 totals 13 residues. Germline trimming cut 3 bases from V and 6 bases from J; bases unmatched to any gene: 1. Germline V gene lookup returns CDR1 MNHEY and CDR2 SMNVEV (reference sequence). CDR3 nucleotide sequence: TGTGCCAGCAGTTTCCAGGGGGCCGGGGAGCTGTTTTTT. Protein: CASSFQGAGELFF.

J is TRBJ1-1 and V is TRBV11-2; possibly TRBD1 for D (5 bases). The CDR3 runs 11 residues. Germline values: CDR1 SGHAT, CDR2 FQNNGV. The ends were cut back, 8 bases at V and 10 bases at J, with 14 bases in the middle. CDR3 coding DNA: TGTGCCAGCGACCAGGGCCGAGGAGCTTTCTTT. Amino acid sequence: CASDQGRGAFF. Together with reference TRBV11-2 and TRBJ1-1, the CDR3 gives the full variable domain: EAGVAQSPRYKIIEKRQSVAFWCNPISGHATLYWYQQILGQGPKLLIQFQNNGVVDDSQLPKDRFSAERLKGVDSTLKIQPAKLEDSAVYLCASDQGRGAFFGQGTRLTVV.

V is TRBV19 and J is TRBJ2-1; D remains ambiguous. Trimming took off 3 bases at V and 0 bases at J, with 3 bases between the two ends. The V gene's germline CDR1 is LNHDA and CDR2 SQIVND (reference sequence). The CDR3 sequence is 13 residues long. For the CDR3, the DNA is TGTGCCAGTAGTATGGTCTCCTACAATGAGCAGTTCTTC. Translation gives CASSMVSYNEQFF.

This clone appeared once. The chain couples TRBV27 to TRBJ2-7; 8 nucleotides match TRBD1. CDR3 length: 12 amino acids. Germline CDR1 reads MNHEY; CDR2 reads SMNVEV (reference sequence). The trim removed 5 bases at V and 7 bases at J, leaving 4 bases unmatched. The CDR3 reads CASSPDRVEQYF. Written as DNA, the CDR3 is TGTGCCAGCAGTCCGGACAGGGTTGAGCAGTACTTC.

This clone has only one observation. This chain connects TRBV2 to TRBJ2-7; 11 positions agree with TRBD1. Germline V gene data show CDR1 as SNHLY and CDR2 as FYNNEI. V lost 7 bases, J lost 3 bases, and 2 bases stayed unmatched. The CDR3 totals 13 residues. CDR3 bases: TGTGCCAGCACGGGACAGGGGGGCTACGAGCAGTACTTC. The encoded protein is CASTGQGGYEQYF.

CDR3: CASSANYEQYF. The CDR3 coding sequence is TGTGCCAGCAGTGCGAATTACGAGCAGTACTTC. The chain uses TRBV6-1 and TRBJ2-7, with no clear D. Germline lookup yields CDR1 MNHNS and CDR2 SASEGT. The CDR3 is made up of 11 amino acids. V was shortened by 4 bases and J by 4 bases, with 5 bases between the two germline ends.